The present T cell receptor (beta chain) was sequenced within a study of early T cells in non-severe SARS-CoV-2 infection. On the study more broadly: From unsorted whole blood, bulk RNA was sequenced, and the chains remained unpaired.

Tagging with unique molecular identifiers was applied to individual cDNA molecules. Via MiXCR, TCRdb re-called the 5' RACE reads, giving one row per CDR3 protein. The sample carries around 44,000 distinct CDR3 sequences, around 6.3% recorded once. CDR1 and CDR2 from the germline V gene are MDHEN and SYDVKM. The V gene lost 3 bases and the J gene lost 8 bases, with 15 bases spanning the gap. The CDR3 totals 14 residues. Regarding the study as a whole: Matching against VDJdb likely underestimated virus-specific expansions, favoring anti-spike CD8.

This clonotype was recorded many times. The target antigen is unknown. Sample: whole blood, taken at baseline. V usage is TRBV28 and J usage is TRBJ2-3, with TRBD2 as a possible D gene (6 bases). The receptor was derived from an adult who was a healthcare worker with PCR-confirmed SARS-CoV-2 infection or an uninfected control (not recorded which). CDR3 region: CASSFGGEEGTQYF. In DNA, the CDR3 is TGTGCCAGCAGTTTCGGCGGGGAGGAGGGTACGCAGTATTTT.